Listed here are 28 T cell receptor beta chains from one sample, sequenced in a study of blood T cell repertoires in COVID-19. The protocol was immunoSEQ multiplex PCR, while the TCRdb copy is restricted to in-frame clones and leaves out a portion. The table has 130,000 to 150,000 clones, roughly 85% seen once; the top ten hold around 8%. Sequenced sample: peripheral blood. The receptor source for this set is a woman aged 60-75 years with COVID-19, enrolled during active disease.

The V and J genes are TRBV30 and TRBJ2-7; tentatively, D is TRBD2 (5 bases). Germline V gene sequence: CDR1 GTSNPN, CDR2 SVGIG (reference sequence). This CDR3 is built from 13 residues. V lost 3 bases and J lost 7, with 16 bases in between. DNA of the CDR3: TGTGCCTGGAGCCTCGGGATGAGATATGAGCAGTACTTC. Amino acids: CAWSLGMRYEQYF. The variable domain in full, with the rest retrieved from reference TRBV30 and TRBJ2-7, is SQTIHQWPATLVQPVGSPLSLECTVEGTSNPNLYWYRQAAGRGLQLLFYSVGIGQISSEVPQNLSASRPQDRQFILSSKKLLLSDSGFYLCAWSLGMRYEQYFGPGTRLTVT.

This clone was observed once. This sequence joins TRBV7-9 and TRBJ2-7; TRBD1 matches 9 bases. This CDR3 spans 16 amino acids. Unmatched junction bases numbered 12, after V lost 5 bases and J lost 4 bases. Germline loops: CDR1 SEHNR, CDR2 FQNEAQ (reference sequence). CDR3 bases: TGTGCCAGCAGCAATAAAGGACAGGGGCATTCATACGAGCAGTACTTC. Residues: CASSNKGQGHSYEQYF.

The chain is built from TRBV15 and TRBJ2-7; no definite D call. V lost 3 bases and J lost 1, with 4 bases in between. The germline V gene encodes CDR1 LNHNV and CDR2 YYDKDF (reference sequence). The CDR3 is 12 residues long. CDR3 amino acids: CATSSTSYEQYF. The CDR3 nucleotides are TGTGCCACCAGCAGCACATCCTACGAGCAGTACTTC.

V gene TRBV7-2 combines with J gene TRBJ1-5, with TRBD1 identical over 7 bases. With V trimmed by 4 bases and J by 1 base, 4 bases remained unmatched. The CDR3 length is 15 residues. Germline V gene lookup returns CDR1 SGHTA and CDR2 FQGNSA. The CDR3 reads CASSSQGYSNQPQHF. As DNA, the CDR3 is TGTGCCAGCAGCTCACAGGGGTACAGCAATCAGCCCCAGCATTTT.

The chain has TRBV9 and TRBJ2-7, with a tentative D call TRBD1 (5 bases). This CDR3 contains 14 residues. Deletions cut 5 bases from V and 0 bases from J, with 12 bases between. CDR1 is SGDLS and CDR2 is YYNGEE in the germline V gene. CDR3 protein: CASSPFDSSYEQYF. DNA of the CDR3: TGTGCCAGCAGTCCTTTCGACAGCTCCTACGAGCAGTACTTC.

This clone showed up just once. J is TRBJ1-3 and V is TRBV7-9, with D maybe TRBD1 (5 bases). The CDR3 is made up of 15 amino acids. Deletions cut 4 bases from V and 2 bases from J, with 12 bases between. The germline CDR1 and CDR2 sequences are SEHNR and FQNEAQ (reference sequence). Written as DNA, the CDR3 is TGTGCCAGCAGCTCGACTGCGGGGGCTGGAAACACCATATATTTT. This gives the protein CASSSTAGAGNTIYF.

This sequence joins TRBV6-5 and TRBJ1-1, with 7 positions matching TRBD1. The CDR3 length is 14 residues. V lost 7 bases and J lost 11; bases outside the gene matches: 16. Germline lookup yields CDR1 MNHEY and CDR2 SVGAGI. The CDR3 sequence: CASTSSTGITAAFF. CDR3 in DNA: TGTGCCAGCACTTCATCGACAGGGATTACCGCGGCTTTCTTT.

Here the CDR3 reads CASSLGGAGGQETQYF. CDR3 nucleotides: TGTGCCAGCAGCTTAGGAGGAGCGGGGGGGCAAGAGACCCAGTACTTC. This chain uses TRBV11-3 with TRBJ2-5; 10 nucleotides agree with TRBD2. Trimming took 1 base from V and 2 from J; bases not matched to a gene: 4. In germline, CDR1 is SGHNT, CDR2 YENEEA. This CDR3 comprises 16 residues.

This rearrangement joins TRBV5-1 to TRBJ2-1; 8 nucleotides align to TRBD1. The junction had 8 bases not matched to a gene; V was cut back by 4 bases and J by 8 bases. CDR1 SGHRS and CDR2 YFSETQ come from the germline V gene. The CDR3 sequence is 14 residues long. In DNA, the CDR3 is TGCGCCAGCAGCCCCGGACAGGGAATTGATGAGCAGTTCTTC. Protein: CASSPGQGIDEQFF.

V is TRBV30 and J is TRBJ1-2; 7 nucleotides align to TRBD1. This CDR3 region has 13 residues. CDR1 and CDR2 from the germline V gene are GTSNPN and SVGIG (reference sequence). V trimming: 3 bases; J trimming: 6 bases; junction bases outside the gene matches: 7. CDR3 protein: CAWSEQQGNGYTF. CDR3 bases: TGTGCCTGGAGCGAACAACAGGGGAATGGCTACACCTTC.

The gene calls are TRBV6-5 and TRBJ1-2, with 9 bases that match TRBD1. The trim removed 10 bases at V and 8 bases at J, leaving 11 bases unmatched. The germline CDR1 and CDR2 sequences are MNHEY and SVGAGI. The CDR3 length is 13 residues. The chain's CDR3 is CATFGQGIRGYTF. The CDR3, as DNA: TGTGCCACCTTCGGACAGGGGATAAGAGGCTACACCTTC.

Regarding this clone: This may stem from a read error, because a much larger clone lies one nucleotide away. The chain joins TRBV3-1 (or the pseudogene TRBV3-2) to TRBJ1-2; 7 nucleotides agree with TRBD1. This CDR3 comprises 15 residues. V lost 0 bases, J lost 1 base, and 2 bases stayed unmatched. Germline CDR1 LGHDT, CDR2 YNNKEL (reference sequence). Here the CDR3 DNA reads TGTGCCAGCAGCCAAGACGACAGGGATAACTATGGCTACACCTTC. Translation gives CASSQDDRDNYGYTF.

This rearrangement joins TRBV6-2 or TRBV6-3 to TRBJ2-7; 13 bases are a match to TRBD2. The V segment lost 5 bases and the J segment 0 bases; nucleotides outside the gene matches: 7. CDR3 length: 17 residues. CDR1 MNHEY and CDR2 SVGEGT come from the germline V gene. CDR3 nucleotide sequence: TGTGCCAGCAGTGACGGACTAGCGGGGGCACACTCCTACGAGCAGTACTTC. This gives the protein CASSDGLAGAHSYEQYF.

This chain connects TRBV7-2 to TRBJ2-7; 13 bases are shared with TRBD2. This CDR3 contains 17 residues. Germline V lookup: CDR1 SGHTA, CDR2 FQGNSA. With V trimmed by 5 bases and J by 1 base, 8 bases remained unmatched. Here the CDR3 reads CASSITGTSGESYEQYF. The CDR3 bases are TGTGCCAGCAGCATCACCGGGACTAGCGGGGAGTCCTACGAGCAGTACTTC.

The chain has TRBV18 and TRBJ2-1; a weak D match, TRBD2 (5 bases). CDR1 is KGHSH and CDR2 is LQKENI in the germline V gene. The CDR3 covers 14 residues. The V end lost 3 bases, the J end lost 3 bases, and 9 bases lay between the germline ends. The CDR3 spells CASSPDSNYNEQFF. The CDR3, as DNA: TGTGCCAGCTCACCGGACTCAAACTACAATGAGCAGTTCTTC.

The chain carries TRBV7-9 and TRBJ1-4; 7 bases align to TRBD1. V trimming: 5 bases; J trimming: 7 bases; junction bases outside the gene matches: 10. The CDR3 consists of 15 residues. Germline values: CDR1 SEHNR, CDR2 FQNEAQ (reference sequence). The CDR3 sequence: CASSPLGGWVEKLFF. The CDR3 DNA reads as TGTGCCAGCAGCCCACTAGGGGGCTGGGTTGAAAAACTGTTTTTT.

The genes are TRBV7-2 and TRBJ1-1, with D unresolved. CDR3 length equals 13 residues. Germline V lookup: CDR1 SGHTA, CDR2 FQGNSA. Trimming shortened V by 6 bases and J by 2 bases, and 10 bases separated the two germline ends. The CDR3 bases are TGTGCCAGCAGAAGGACTAGTAACACTGAAGCTTTCTTT. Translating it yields CASRRTSNTEAFF.

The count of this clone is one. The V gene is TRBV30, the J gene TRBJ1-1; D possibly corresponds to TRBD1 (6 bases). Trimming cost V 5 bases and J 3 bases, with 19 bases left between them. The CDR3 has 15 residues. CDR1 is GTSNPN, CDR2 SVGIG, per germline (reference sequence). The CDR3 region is CAWGMTGTSYTEAFF. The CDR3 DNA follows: TGTGCCTGGGGTATGACCGGGACATCATACACTGAAGCTTTCTTT.

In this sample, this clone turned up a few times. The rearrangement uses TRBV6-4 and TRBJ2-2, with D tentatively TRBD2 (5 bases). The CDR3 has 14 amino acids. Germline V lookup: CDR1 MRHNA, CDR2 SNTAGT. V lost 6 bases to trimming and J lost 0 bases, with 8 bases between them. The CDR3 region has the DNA TGTGCCAGCAGCTTACTAGCGAACACCGGGGAGCTGTTTTTT. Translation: CASSLLANTGELFF.

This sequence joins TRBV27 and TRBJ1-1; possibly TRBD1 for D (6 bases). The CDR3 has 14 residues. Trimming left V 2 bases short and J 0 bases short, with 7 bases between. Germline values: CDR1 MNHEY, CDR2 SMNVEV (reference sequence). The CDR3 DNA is TGTGCCAGCAGTTTAGGACAGATGAACACTGAAGCTTTCTTT. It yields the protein CASSLGQMNTEAFF.

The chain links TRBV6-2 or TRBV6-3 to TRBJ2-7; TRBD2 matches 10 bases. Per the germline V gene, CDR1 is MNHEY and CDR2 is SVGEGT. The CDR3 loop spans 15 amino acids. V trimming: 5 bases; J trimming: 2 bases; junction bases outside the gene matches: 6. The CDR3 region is CASSAGLAGAYEQYF. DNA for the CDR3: TGTGCCAGCAGTGCCGGGCTAGCGGGGGCCTACGAGCAGTACTTC.

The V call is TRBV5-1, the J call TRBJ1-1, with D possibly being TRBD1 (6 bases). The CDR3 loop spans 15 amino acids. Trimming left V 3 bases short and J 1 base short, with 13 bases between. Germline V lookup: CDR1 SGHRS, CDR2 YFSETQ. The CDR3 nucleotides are TGCGCCAGCAGCTGGCGGCCAGGGGCGAACACTGAAGCTTTCTTT. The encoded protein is CASSWRPGANTEAFF.

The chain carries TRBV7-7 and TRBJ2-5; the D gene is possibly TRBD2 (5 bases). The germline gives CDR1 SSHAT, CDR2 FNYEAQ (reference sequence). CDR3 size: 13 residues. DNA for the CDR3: TGTGCTAGCGCGCAAACGCATCAAGAGACCCAGTACTTC. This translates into CASAQTHQETQYF.

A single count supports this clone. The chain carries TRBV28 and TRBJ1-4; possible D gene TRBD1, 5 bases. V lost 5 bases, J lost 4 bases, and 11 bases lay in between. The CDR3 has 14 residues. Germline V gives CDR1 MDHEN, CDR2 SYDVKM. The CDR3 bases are TGTGCCAGCAGTCCTCCGCAGGGTAATGAAAAACTGTTTTTT. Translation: CASSPPQGNEKLFF.

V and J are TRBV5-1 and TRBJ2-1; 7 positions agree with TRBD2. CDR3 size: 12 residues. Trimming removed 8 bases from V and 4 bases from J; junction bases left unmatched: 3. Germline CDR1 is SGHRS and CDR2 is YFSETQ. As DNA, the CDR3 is TGCGCCAGTGGAGCGGGGTACAATGAGCAGTTCTTC. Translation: CASGAGYNEQFF. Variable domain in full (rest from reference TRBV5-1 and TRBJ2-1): KAGVTQTPRYLIKTRGQQVTLSCSPISGHRSVSWYQQTPGQGLQFLFEYFSETQRNKGNFPGRFSGRQFSNSRSEMNVSTLELGDSALYLCASGAGYNEQFFGPGTRLTVL.

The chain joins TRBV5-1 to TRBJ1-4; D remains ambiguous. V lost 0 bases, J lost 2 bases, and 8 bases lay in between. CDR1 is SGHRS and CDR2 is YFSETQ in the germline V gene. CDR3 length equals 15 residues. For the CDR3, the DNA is TGCGCCAGCAGCTTGGGACTTCGGACTAATGAAAAACTGTTTTTT. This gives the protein CASSLGLRTNEKLFF. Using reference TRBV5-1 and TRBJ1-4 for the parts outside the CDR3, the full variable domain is KAGVTQTPRYLIKTRGQQVTLSCSPISGHRSVSWYQQTPGQGLQFLFEYFSETQRNKGNFPGRFSGRQFSNSRSEMNVSTLELGDSALYLCASSLGLRTNEKLFFGSGTQLSVL.

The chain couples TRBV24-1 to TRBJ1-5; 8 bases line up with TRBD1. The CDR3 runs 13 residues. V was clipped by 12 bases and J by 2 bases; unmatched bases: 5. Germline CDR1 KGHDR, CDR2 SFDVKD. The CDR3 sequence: CAAQGDGNQPQHF. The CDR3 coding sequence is TGTGCCGCACAGGGGGATGGCAATCAGCCCCAGCATTTT.

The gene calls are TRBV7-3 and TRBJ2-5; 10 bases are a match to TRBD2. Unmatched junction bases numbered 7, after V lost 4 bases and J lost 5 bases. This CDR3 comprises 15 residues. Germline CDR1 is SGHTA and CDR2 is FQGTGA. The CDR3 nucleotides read TGTGCCAGCAGCTCTCCGGGACTAGCGAGGGAGACCCAGTACTTC. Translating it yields CASSSPGLARETQYF. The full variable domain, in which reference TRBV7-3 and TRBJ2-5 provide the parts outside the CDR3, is GAGVSQTPSNKVTEKGKYVELRCDPISGHTALYWYRQSLGQGPEFLIYFQGTGAADDSGLPNDRFFAVRPEGSVSTLKIQRTERGDSAVYLCASSSPGLARETQYFGPGTRLLVL.